The 10 T cell receptor beta chains reported below all come from one sample, sequenced in a study of beta chain features in type 1 diabetes. Broader study findings: In every one of the four CD4+ subsets, TCRB CDR3s were moderately but significantly shorter in Type 1 diabetes patients.

Antigens for these TCRs are unknown. Expressed TCRB transcripts were sequenced, since all the RNA that had been isolated was reverse transcribed. Produced via immunoSEQ multiplex PCR; TCRdb's table is partial and in-frame only. The top ten hold less than 0.025% of the sample, which has hundreds of thousands of clones, around an eighth seen once. The sequenced material came from naive CD4+ T cells from blood. All receptors come from a young man with type 1 diabetes.

This chain links TRBV5-6 with TRBJ2-1, with D hard to call. The CDR3 has 11 amino acids. Looked up from germline, CDR1 is SGHDT and CDR2 is YYEEEE. Trimming took off 4 bases at V and 11 bases at J, with 10 bases between the two ends. DNA for the CDR3: TGTGCCAGCAGCCCGGGCTCTAAGCAGTTCTTC. Protein product: CASSPGSKQFF.

The table lists this clone with a few counts. The chain joins TRBV6-6 to TRBJ1-5; D might be TRBD1 (6 bases). From germline, CDR1 is MNHNY and CDR2 SVGAGI (reference sequence). The CDR3 length is 15 residues. V lost 6 bases and J lost 2, with 14 bases in between. CDR3 amino acids: CASSPGGGRNQPQHF. Here the CDR3 DNA reads TGTGCCAGCAGCCCGGGGGGCGGACGCAATCAGCCCCAGCATTTT.

This clone turned up a few times. The rearrangement links TRBV5-4 to TRBJ2-3; D is unresolved. The CDR3 consists of 13 residues. Germline lookup yields CDR1 SGHNT and CDR2 YYREEE (reference sequence). V lost 0 bases, J lost 4 bases, and 6 bases lay in between. In DNA form, the CDR3 reads TGTGCCAGCAGCTTGGGTGATGCAGATACGCAGTATTTT. Residues: CASSLGDADTQYF.

Concerning this clone: Other nucleotide sequences in the sample specify the same CDR3. The chain recombines TRBV4-2 with TRBJ2-7; 7 bases line up with TRBD2. CDR1 and CDR2 (germline): LGHNA, YNFKEQ. V lost 0 bases, J lost 1 base, and 6 bases stayed unmatched. The CDR3 spans 16 residues. This CDR3 reads CASSQDASGASYEQYF. CDR3 in DNA: TGTGCCAGCAGCCAAGATGCTAGCGGCGCTTCCTACGAGCAGTACTTC.

This clone turned up a few times. The chain employs TRBV14 and TRBJ1-4; D remains unclear. CDR1 SGHDN and CDR2 FVKESK come from the germline V gene. V was shortened by 1 base and J by 2 bases, with 17 bases between the two germline ends. The CDR3 is 18 amino acids. DNA for the CDR3: TGTGCCAGCAGCCAAGGGGCGGGCGGTTCTTCGACTAATGAAAAACTGTTTTTT. Protein sequence: CASSQGAGGSSTNEKLFF. The full variable domain, with the rest looked up from reference TRBV14 and TRBJ1-4, is EAGVTQFPSHSVIEKGQTVTLRCDPISGHDNLYWYRRVMGKEIKFLLHFVKESKQDESGMPNNRFLAERTGGTYSTLKVQPAELEDSGVYFCASSQGAGGSSTNEKLFFGSGTQLSVL.

The V call is TRBV7-3, the J call TRBJ1-3, with 7 bases that match TRBD1. This CDR3 region has 16 residues. CDR1 is SGHTA and CDR2 is FQGTGA in the germline V gene. The trim removed 5 bases at V and 0 bases at J, leaving 7 bases unmatched. The CDR3 loop reads CASSRTGPSSGNTIYF. The CDR3 DNA reads TGTGCCAGCAGCCGGACAGGTCCATCCTCTGGAAACACCATATATTTT.

This clone was detected a few times. The chain is built from TRBV6-5 and TRBJ1-2; 7 bases are a match to TRBD1. CDR1 MNHEY and CDR2 SVGAGI come from the germline V gene. The CDR3 is 13 residues long. The J segment lost 4 bases and the V segment lost 6 bases, leaving 5 bases of the junction unmatched. CDR3 residues: CASRDRRAYGYTF. CDR3 nucleotide sequence: TGTGCCAGCAGGGACAGGAGGGCCTATGGCTACACCTTC.

This clone showed up just a few times. The genes are TRBV10-3 and TRBJ2-7, with TRBD1 as a possible D gene (5 bases). Germline loops: CDR1 ENHRY, CDR2 SYGVKD. Trimming removed 6 bases from V and 3 bases from J, with 12 bases in between. The CDR3 is 13 amino acids. The CDR3 is CAISSLTDYEQYF. CDR3 bases: TGTGCCATCAGCTCGTTGACAGACTACGAGCAGTACTTC.

V usage is TRBV14 and J usage is TRBJ1-4, with D possibly matching TRBD1 (6 bases). Trimming took 0 bases from V and 7 from J, leaving 6 bases between them. The CDR3 is made up of 13 amino acids. CDR1 and CDR2 from the germline V gene are SGHDN and FVKESK. The CDR3 region is CASSQEQGEKLFF. In DNA, the CDR3 is TGTGCCAGCAGCCAAGAACAGGGTGAAAAACTGTTTTTT. The complete variable domain, with remaining parts taken from reference TRBV14 and TRBJ1-4, reads EAGVTQFPSHSVIEKGQTVTLRCDPISGHDNLYWYRRVMGKEIKFLLHFVKESKQDESGMPNNRFLAERTGGTYSTLKVQPAELEDSGVYFCASSQEQGEKLFFGSGTQLSVL.

This clone occurred a few times. The chain is built from TRBV2 and TRBJ1-1, with D perhaps matching TRBD1 (6 bases). The V end was cut by 5 bases, the J end by 2 bases, with 12 bases between. There are 14 residues in the CDR3. CDR1 and CDR2 from the germline V gene are SNHLY and FYNNEI. The chain's CDR3 is CASSLGDTNTEAFF. The CDR3 DNA reads as TGTGCCAGCAGTTTGGGGGACACTAACACTGAAGCTTTCTTT.